The present TCR beta chain was sequenced within a study of T-cell reconstitution after alpha-beta-depleted transplantation in children. Study-wide findings and caveats: A year had passed since transplant, and T-cell counts and diversity by then came mostly from newly produced T cells. Some patients' high day-60 TCRbeta diversity was attributed to recipient cells surviving conditioning. After transplant, at about two months, alpha-beta T cells were reportedly derived from several hundred expanded graft clones.

This clonotype turned up a few times. Its specificity is not known. As it was prepared, the TCRbeta library received unique molecular identifiers. TCRdb processed the PCR reads anew with MiXCR; each CDR3 protein has one entry. The table lists around 960,000 distinct CDR3 sequences, about 29% of them singletons, with roughly 30% in the top ten. This CDR3 has 14 amino acids. V dropped 2 bases and J dropped 6 bases, with 12 bases sitting between them. CDR1 and CDR2 (germline): SGHTA, FQGNSA. The source was PBMCs, mostly from graft donor cells, collected 360 days after TCRalphabeta/CD19-depleted stem cell transplant. The clonotype originates from a boy younger than two who had a stem cell transplant for SCID, so the T cells may come from the graft donor. V gene TRBV7-2 combines with J gene TRBJ2-3, with D possibly TRBD1 on 6 matching bases. CDR3 sequence (DNA): TGTGCCAGCAGCTTATACCCAGGGGCGGATACGCAGTATTTT. This translates into CASSLYPGADTQYF.